Listed below are T cell receptor beta chains from one sample, sequenced in a study of STAT5B mutations in CD4+ large granular lymphocyte leukemia. Sequencing used immunoSEQ multiplex PCR; TCRdb keeps in-frame clones, though not all of them. Altogether about 40,000 clones are present, 65% to 85% being singletons, with the ten largest covering less than 0.45%. The specimen sequenced was CD4+ T cells from blood buffy coats. The receptors originated from a human donor in good health. The conserved cysteine and the conserved F or W are not part of the CDR3 here. The order of the fields is D gene, J gene, V gene, CDR3 protein. A D gene is named only where the DNA matches it firmly.

- TRBJ1-1 TRBV7-9 ASSFQFNTEAF
TRBD1 TRBJ1-2 TRBV18 ASSDRDSAGYT
TRBD1 TRBJ1-2 TRBV29-1 SVGTLRGDT
- TRBJ1-2 TRBV9 ASSGWGTNYGYT
- TRBJ2-2 TRBV10-3 AISESAGRRANTGELF
- TRBJ1-5 TRBV6-1 ASIQVFGNNQPQH
- TRBJ1-4 TRBV4-2 ASSQDRTTNEKLF
- TRBJ1-1 TRBV5-1 ASSLMGNTEAF
- TRBJ2-7 TRBV2 ASRRLTGPYEQY
TRBD1 TRBJ2-7 TRBV9 ASSSRDRDFPYEQY
TRBD1 TRBJ2-2 TRBV5-4 ASSPLGTGYTGELF
- TRBJ1-2 TRBV6-5 ASSYVRNYGYT
- TRBJ1-3 TRBV7-3 ASSPARTNSGNTIY
- TRBJ2-6 TRBV27 ASSSVSGANVLT
TRBD1 TRBJ1-3 TRBV7-8 ASSSSQGSSGNTIY
- TRBJ2-7 TRBV29-1 SVVGPGGTYEQY
TRBD1 TRBJ1-3 TRBV28 ASSLYPQGAGGNTIY
TRBD2 TRBJ2-1 TRBV27 ASSLSASGGPNEQF
- TRBJ2-1 TRBV5-4 ASSLDGGSPRNEQF
- TRBJ1-4 TRBV19 ASSIPPMGEKLF
- TRBJ1-1 TRBV6-6 ASSTQQNTEAF
- TRBJ2-3 TRBV6-5 ASSFSGADTQY
TRBD1 TRBJ1-2 TRBV19 ASSTPTGIYGYT
- TRBJ1-3 TRBV7-2 ASSPGASGNTIY
TRBD2 TRBJ2-5 TRBV9 ASSARRGQETQY
- TRBJ1-6 TRBV28 ASSLPYNSPLH
TRBD2 TRBJ2-6 TRBV27 ASSARLAGASGANVLT
- TRBJ2-3 TRBV28 ASSLSSPLAQSSTDTQY
- TRBJ2-1 TRBV14 ASSQGVGRGLYNEQF
TRBD1 TRBJ1-2 TRBV6-1 ASIPGQGVDGYT
- TRBJ1-1 TRBV12-5 ASGLVGQGNTEAF
- TRBJ1-2 TRBV30 AWSPGVGLGVYGYT
- TRBJ1-5 TRBV28 ASSLYGSNQPQH
- TRBJ2-6 TRBV4-1 ASSYYGAGANVLT
- TRBJ1-2 TRBV27 ASSPTRQDYGYT
- TRBJ2-1 TRBV5-1 ASSLKGGLGPEGF
- TRBJ2-3 TRBV28 ASSYSPSTDTQY
- TRBJ1-3 TRBV7-3 ASSLRQGNTIY
- TRBJ1-1 TRBV7-9 ASSPYNRVQAF
TRBD2 TRBJ2-3 TRBV9 ASSVGAGGSTDTQY
- TRBJ1-4 TRBV7-9 ASSSRSIVDPTNEKLF
- TRBJ2-2 TRBV11-3 ASSLENTGELF
- TRBJ1-1 TRBV28 ASSLSGRATEAF
- TRBJ1-1 TRBV19 ASSPRTGVNTEAF
- TRBJ1-2 TRBV10-3 AISAGPRGEARGDT
TRBD1 TRBJ1-4 TRBV7-9 ASSGDRFNEKLF
- TRBJ2-2 TRBV5-4 ASSSQKNTGELF
TRBD1 TRBJ1-5 TRBV29-1 SAGTANQPQH
- TRBJ2-7 TRBV4-3 ASSQEVRGSYEQY
- TRBJ2-7 TRBV4-3 ASSQGLENSYEQY
- TRBJ2-1 TRBV14 ASSLSPSPYEQF
- TRBJ2-1 TRBV7-2 ASSSLQRAGWQF
- TRBJ1-2 TRBV4-2 ASSQEGGRSNYGYT
TRBD2 TRBJ2-1 TRBV4-2 ASSRGNPGLAGDNEQF
- TRBJ2-7 TRBV4-3 ASSQGSGDPYEQY
- TRBJ1-5 TRBV20-1 SARSTQPQH
- TRBJ1-1 TRBV10-3 AISAGGSGTEAF
- TRBJ2-1 TRBV14 ASSPNPGYNEQF